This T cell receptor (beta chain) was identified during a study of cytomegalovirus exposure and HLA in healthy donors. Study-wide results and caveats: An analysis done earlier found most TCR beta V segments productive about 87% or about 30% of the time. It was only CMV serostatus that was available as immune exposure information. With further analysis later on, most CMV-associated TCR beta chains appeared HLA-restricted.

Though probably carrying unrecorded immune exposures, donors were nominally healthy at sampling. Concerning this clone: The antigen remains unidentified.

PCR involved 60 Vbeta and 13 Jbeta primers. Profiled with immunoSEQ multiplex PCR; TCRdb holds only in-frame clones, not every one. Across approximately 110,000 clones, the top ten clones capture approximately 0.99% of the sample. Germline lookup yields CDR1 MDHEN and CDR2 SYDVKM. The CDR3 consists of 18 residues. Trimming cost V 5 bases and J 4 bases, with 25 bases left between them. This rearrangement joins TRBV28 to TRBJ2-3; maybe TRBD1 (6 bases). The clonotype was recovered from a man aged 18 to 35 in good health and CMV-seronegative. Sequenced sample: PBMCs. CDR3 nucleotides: TGTGCCAGCAGTCCATCCGGGACACTGGCATACAGTGCAGATACGCAGTATTTT. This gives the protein CASSPSGTLAYSADTQYF.